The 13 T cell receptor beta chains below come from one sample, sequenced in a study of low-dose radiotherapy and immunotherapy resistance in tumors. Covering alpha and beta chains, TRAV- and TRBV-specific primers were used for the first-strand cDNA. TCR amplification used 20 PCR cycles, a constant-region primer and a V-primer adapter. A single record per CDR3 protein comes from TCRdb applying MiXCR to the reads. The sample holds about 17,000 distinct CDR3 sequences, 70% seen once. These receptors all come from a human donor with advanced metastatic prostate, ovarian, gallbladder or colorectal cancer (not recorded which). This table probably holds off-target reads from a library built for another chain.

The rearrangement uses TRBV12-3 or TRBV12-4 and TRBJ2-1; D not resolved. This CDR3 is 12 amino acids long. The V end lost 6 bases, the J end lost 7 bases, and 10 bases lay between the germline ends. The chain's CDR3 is CASSRISNEQFF. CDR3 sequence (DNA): TGTGCCAGCAGCCGCATCTCGAATGAGCAGTTCTTC.

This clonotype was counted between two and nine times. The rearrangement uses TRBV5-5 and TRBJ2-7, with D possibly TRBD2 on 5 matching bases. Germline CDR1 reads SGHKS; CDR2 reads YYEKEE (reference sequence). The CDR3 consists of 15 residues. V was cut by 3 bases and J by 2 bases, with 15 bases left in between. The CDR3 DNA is TGTGCCAGCAGCTCGTCGACGGGATTCGCCTACGAGCAGTACTTC. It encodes CASSSSTGFAYEQYF.

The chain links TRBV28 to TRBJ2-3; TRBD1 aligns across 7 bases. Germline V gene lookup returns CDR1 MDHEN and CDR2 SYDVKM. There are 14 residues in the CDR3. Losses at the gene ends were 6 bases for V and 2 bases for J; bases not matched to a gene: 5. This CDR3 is CASSEDRLTDTQYF. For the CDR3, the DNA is TGTGCCAGCAGCGAGGACAGGCTCACAGATACGCAGTATTTT.

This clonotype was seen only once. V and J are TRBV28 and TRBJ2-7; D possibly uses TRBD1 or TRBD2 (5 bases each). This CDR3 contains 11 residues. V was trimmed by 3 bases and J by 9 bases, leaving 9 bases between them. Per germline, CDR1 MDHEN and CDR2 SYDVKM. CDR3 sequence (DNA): TGTGCCAGCAGTTTGGGGGAATGGCAGTACTTC. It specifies CASSLGEWQYF. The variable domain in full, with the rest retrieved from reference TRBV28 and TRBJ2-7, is DVKVTQSSRYLVKRTGEKVFLECVQDMDHENMFWYRQDPGLGLRLIYFSYDVKMKEKGDIPEGYSVSREKKERFSLILESASTNQTSMYLCASSLGEWQYFGPGTRLTVT.

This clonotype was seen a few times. CDR3: CASNIRGGVSKNIQYF. CDR3 in DNA: TGTGCCAGCAACATCCGGGGAGGCGTCTCCAAAAACATTCAGTACTTC. The chain employs TRBV5-8 and TRBJ2-4; possible D gene TRBD2, 6 bases. The CDR3 has 16 residues. Germline assignment: CDR1 SGHTS and CDR2 YDEGEE. The V and J ends lost 6 bases and 2 bases respectively, with 18 bases between them.

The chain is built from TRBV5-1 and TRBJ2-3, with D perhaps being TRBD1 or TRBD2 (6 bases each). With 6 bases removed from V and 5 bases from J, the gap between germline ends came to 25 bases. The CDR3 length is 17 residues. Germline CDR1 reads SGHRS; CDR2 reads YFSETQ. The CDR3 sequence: CASKLTGTGAGLDTQYF. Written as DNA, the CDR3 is TGCGCCAGCAAATTAACCGGGACGGGGGCTGGCCTAGATACGCAGTATTTT.

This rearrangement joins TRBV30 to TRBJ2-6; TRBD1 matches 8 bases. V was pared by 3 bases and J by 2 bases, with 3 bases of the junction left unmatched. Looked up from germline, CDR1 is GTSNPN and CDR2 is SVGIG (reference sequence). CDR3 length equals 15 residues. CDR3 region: CAWRPTGAGANVLTF. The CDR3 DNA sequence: TGTGCCTGGAGACCGACAGGGGCTGGGGCCAACGTCCTGACTTTC.

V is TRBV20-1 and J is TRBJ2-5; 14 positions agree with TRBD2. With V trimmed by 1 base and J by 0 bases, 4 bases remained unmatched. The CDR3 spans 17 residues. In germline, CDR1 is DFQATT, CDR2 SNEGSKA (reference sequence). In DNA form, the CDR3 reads TGCAGTGCTAGAGGGACTAGCGGGGGGACGTACCAAGAGACCCAGTACTTC. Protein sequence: CSARGTSGGTYQETQYF.

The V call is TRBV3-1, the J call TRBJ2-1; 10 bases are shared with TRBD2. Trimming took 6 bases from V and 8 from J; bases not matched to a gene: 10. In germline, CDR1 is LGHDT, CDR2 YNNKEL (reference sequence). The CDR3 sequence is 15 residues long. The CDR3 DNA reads TGTGCCAGCAGGGCCGGGCCTAGCGGGAGCCATGAGCAGTTCTTC. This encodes CASRAGPSGSHEQFF.

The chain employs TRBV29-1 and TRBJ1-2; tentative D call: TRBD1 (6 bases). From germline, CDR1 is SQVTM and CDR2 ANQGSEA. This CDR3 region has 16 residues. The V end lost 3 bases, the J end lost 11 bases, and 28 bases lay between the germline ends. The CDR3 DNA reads TGCAGCGTTGAGGGGGCGAGGGGAACCCCTAATTTCGTTTACACCTTC. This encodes CSVEGARGTPNFVYTF.

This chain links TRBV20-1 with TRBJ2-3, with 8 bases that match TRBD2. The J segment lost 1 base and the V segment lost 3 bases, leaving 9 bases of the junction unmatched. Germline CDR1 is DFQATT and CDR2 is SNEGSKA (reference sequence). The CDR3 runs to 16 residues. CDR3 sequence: CSARAGRAGRTDTQYF. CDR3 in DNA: TGCAGTGCTAGGGCCGGGAGGGCCGGTCGCACAGATACGCAGTATTTT.

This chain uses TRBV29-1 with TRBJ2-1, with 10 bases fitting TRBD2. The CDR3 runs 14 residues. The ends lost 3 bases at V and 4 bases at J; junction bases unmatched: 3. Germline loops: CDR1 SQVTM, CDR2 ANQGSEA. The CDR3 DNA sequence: TGCAGCGTTGATACTAGCGGGACTTACAATGAGCAGTTCTTC. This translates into CSVDTSGTYNEQFF.

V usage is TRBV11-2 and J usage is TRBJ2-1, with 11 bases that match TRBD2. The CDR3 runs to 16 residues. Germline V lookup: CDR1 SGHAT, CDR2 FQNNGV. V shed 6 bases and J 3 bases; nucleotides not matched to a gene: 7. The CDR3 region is CASRTLAGGLYNEQFF. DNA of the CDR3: TGTGCCAGCAGAACTCTAGCGGGAGGTCTCTACAATGAGCAGTTCTTC.